A single sample is the source of the 20 T cell receptor beta chains below, sequenced in a study of tissue T cells after allogeneic stem cell transplantation. The method was immunoSEQ multiplex PCR; TCRdb's version includes in-frame clones alone and lacks a portion of them. The data show about 20,000 clones, approximately 77% seen once. The sample taken for sequencing was spleen. The receptors were sampled from a female BALB/c mouse in good health. MHC haplotype of the mouse line: H2-d.

This clone has just one count. The genes and germline here are from mouse. The CDR3 extends 1 residue past the end of the read, so its final part is completed from the germline J gene. This chain connects TRBV2 to TRBJ2-5, with TRBD1 matching over 9 bases. CDR1 and CDR2 (germline): LGHNA, YSYQKL. This CDR3 is built from 15 residues. Trimming cost V 3 bases and J 5 bases; bases outside gene matches: 6. The covered CDR3 bases are TGTGCCAGCAGCCAGCCGGGACAGGGAAGAGACACCCAGTAC. Protein product: CASSQPGQGRDTQY. The whole CDR3 region reads CASSQPGQGRDTQYF.

Regarding this clone: The gene symbols are mouse symbols. The read ends 1 residue early relative to the CDR3; the germline J gene fills the gap. J is TRBJ2-5 and V is TRBV13-1; the match to TRBD2 covers 7 bases. Germline assignment: CDR1 NSHNY and CDR2 SYGAGN. V lost 0 bases, J lost 2 bases, and 3 bases stayed unmatched. The CDR3 has 15 amino acids. The part of the CDR3 DNA that was read is TGTGCCAGCAGTGATGCAGTGGGGGGCCAAGACACCCAGTAC. Translating gives CASSDAVGGQDTQY. The CDR3 reads in full as CASSDAVGGQDTQYF.

On this clone itself: Mouse gene names and germline throughout. The CDR3 extends 1 residue past the end of the read, so its final part is completed from the germline J gene. J is TRBJ2-5 and V is TRBV5; 9 nucleotides align to TRBD1. V trimming: 2 bases; J trimming: 5 bases; junction bases outside the gene matches: 2. There are 14 residues in the CDR3. Germline V gives CDR1 LGHNA, CDR2 YNLKQL (reference sequence). The CDR3 sequence: CASSQWDRADTQYF. The CDR3 bases that were read are TGTGCCAGCAGCCAATGGGACAGGGCAGACACCCAGTAC.

Concerning this clone itself: Any gene name here is a mouse gene name. The read gets to within 1 residue of the CDR3 end, and the germline J gene fills in the rest. The chain links TRBV29 to TRBJ1-1, with D perhaps matching TRBD1 (6 bases). V was pared by 5 bases and J by 8 bases, with 9 bases between. Germline V gene sequence: CDR1 MSHET, CDR2 SYDVDS. This CDR3 has 11 amino acids. This CDR3 reads CASSPQGEVFF. The covered CDR3 bases are TGTGCTAGCAGTCCGCAGGGGGAAGTCTTC.

With regard to this clone: Gene names are the mouse ones. The CDR3 extends 1 residue past the end of the read, so its final part is completed from the germline J gene. V usage is TRBV3 and J usage is TRBJ2-5, with D possibly called TRBD1 or TRBD2 (5 bases each). Trimming shortened V by 0 bases and J by 2 bases, and 12 bases separated the two germline ends. The CDR3 spans 16 residues. The germline V gene has CDR1 SNHLY and CDR2 FYNGKV (reference sequence). CDR3 DNA, as far as it was read: TGTGCCAGCAGCTTAGCCGGGGCGCGGGGCCAAGACACCCAGTAC. This translates into CASSLAGARGQDTQY. The entire CDR3 reads CASSLAGARGQDTQYF.

This clone was observed a few times. Here the gene names and germline are mouse. The read terminates 1 residue before the CDR3 end, so the remaining end is supplied by the germline J gene. The rearrangement joins TRBV13-2 to TRBJ1-5; maybe TRBD1 (5 bases). Germline CDR1 is NNHNN and CDR2 is SYGAGS (reference sequence). The length of the CDR3 is 15 residues. The germline V and J ends were trimmed by 0 bases and 0 bases, with 7 bases remaining between them. The CDR3 is CASGDAGNNNQAPLF. The covered CDR3 bases are TGTGCCAGCGGTGATGCAGGGAATAACAACCAGGCTCCGCTT.

Worth noting for this clone: Gene names denote mouse genes. The observed sequence ends 1 residue before the CDR3 terminus, with the missing tail filled in from the germline J gene. The genes are TRBV13-2 and TRBJ2-3; no definite D call. Germline lookup yields CDR1 NNHNN and CDR2 SYGAGS (reference sequence). CDR3 length: 14 residues. Trimming took off 0 bases at V and 0 bases at J, with 5 bases between the two ends. The sequenced CDR3 bases are TGTGCCAGCGGTGATGCAGACAGTGCAGAAACGCTGTAT. Its translation: CASGDADSAETLY. The CDR3 reads in full as CASGDADSAETLYF.

The sample holds a few counts of this clone. All gene names here are mouse names. CDR3 bases read: TGTGCCAGCAGTATGGACGGGAACTATGCTGAGCAGTTC. Translated: CASSMDGNYAEQF. The full CDR3 sequence reads CASSMDGNYAEQFF. The V and J genes are TRBV19 and TRBJ2-1; D unresolved. The read stops 1 residue short of the end of the CDR3; the missing end is completed from the germline J gene. CDR1 is FNHDT, CDR2 SITEND, per germline (reference sequence). The CDR3 is 14 amino acids. V lost 2 bases, J lost 1 base, and 7 bases lay in between.

In regard to this clone: Germline and genes: mouse. The CDR3 protein is CASSQWGGPYEQYF. Partial CDR3 DNA: TGTGCCAGCAGCCAGTGGGGGGGCCCTTATGAACAGTAC. The V and J genes are TRBV2 and TRBJ2-7, with 9 bases identical to TRBD2. The read terminates 1 residue ahead of where the CDR3 ends, so the germline J gene completes it. The V gene end was trimmed by 3 bases and the J gene end by 4 bases; junction bases not matched to a gene: 4. The CDR3 spans 14 residues. From germline, CDR1 is LGHNA and CDR2 YSYQKL.

A word on this clone: Genes and germline are mouse. The CDR3 is cut off 1 residue early in the read; its end comes from the germline J gene. This rearrangement joins TRBV29 to TRBJ1-1, with D possibly matching TRBD1 (6 bases). The germline gives CDR1 MSHET, CDR2 SYDVDS. This CDR3 has 14 residues. V lost 6 bases and J lost 1, with 12 bases in between. CDR3 DNA, as far as it was read: TGTGCTAGCAGACTTAGGGGGGGGAACACAGAAGTCTTC. It codes for CASRLRGGNTEVF. In full, the CDR3 is CASRLRGGNTEVFF. Full variable domain (rest looked up from reference TRBV29 and TRBJ1-1): DMKVTQMPRYLIKRMGENVLLECGQDMSHETMYWYRQDPGLGLQLIYISYDVDSNSEGDIPKGYRVSRKKREHFSLILDSAKTNQTSVYFCASRLRGGNTEVFFGKGTRLTVV.

Only a few counts were recorded for this clone. Gene names and germline refer to mouse. With the read ending 1 residue before the CDR3 end, the germline J gene is used to fill in that end. The J gene is TRBJ1-5, the V gene TRBV5, with TRBD1 matching over 10 bases. Germline CDR1 is LGHNA and CDR2 is YNLKQL (reference sequence). The length of the CDR3 is 14 residues. V shed 4 bases, J shed 6 bases, and the junction held 3 bases outside the gene matches. CDR3 sequence reads: CASSPRDRGQAPLF. CDR3 bases read: TGTGCCAGCAGCCCCCGGGACAGGGGCCAGGCTCCGCTT.

On this clone: Germline and genes: mouse. The sequenced fragment ends 1 residue before the CDR3 boundary, so the rest is inferred from the germline J gene. V and J are TRBV14 and TRBJ2-5; possible D gene TRBD1, 7 bases. The V gene lost 1 base and the J gene lost 5 bases, with 11 bases spanning the gap. CDR1 and CDR2 (germline): SGHDT, FRDEAV. The CDR3 runs 14 residues. This chain's CDR3 is CASSFEGARDTQYF. The CDR3 bases that were read are TGTGCCAGCAGTTTCGAGGGGGCGAGAGACACCCAGTAC.

In its sample, this clone was seen a few times. Gene names and germline match the mouse. The read gets to within 1 residue of the CDR3 end, and the germline J gene fills in the rest. V and J are TRBV16 and TRBJ1-6; D uncertain. TRBJ1-6 is flagged as an ORF with uncertain function. The CDR3 sequence is 13 residues long. The germline V gene has CDR1 SGHSA and CDR2 FRNQAP. Trimming left V 3 bases short and J 4 bases short, with 4 bases between. Partial CDR3 DNA: TGTGCAAGCAGCTTGACATATAATTCGCCCCTCTAC. As protein: CASSLTYNSPLY. The complete CDR3 reads CASSLTYNSPLYF.

This clone appeared a single time. Gene and germline names: mouse. The read ends 1 residue before the CDR3 terminus; that terminus is restored from the germline J gene. The J gene is TRBJ2-4, the V gene TRBV5; D call uncertain. Trimming stripped 0 bases from V and 0 bases from J, with 4 bases between. The CDR3 runs to 14 residues. Looked up from germline, CDR1 is LGHNA and CDR2 is YNLKQL (reference sequence). The DNA read from the CDR3 is TGTGCCAGCAGCCAAGACGTTAGTCAAAACACCTTGTAC. Translation: CASSQDVSQNTLY. The full CDR3 is CASSQDVSQNTLYF.

Notes on this clone: Gene names and germline refer to mouse. The CDR3 end lies 1 residue beyond the end of the read and is filled in from the germline J gene. The gene calls are TRBV13-2 and TRBJ1-4, with 7 bases matching TRBD1. CDR1 is NNHNN, CDR2 SYGAGS, per germline (reference sequence). V lost 2 bases and J lost 0; bases outside the gene matches: 4. The CDR3 runs 16 residues. The chain's CDR3 is CASGDRGVISNERLFF. CDR3 DNA (partial): TGTGCCAGCGGTGACAGGGGGGTAATTTCCAACGAAAGATTATTT.

With respect to this clone: Gene names denote mouse genes. Read coverage stops 1 residue before the CDR3 terminus; the germline J gene supplies the remainder. The rearrangement links TRBV13-1 to TRBJ2-3; possibly TRBD2 for D (5 bases). The CDR3 runs to 13 residues. The ends were cut back, 4 bases at V and 0 bases at J, with 6 bases in the middle. The germline CDR1 and CDR2 sequences are NSHNY and SYGAGN. The sequenced part of the CDR3 DNA is TGTGCCAGCAGTATGGGGAGTGCAGAAACGCTGTAT. Translated: CASSMGSAETLY. In full, the CDR3 is CASSMGSAETLYF.

A note on this clone: These gene names are mouse names. The read stops 1 residue short of the end of the CDR3; the missing end is completed from the germline J gene. V usage is TRBV19 and J usage is TRBJ1-2, with 7 bases that match TRBD1. CDR3 length equals 12 residues. J was trimmed by 6 bases and V by 3 bases; bases with no gene match: 2. Germline loops: CDR1 FNHDT, CDR2 SITEND (reference sequence). The covered CDR3 bases are TGTGCCAGCAGTAAGACAGGGACCGACTACACC. Translating it yields CASSKTGTDYT. In full, the CDR3 is CASSKTGTDYTF.

Note on this clone: The gene names given are mouse names. The read falls 1 residue short of the CDR3 end, and the missing part is taken from the germline J gene. This chain uses TRBV13-2 with TRBJ2-5, with unresolved D. The V end was cut by 5 bases, the J end by 0 bases, with 7 bases between. The CDR3 runs to 13 residues. Germline CDR1 NNHNN, CDR2 SYGAGS (reference sequence). This CDR3 reads CASGRNNQDTQYF. The sequenced CDR3 bases are TGTGCCAGCGGGAGGAATAACCAAGACACCCAGTAC.

As concerns this clone: Germline and genes here are mouse. The CDR3 goes on 1 residue after the read ends, and that part is filled in from the germline J gene. This chain links TRBV31 with TRBJ1-4; TRBD1 matches at 10 bases. Trimming took 3 bases from V and 4 from J; bases not matched to a gene: 2. Germline values: CDR1 GKSSPN, CDR2 SITVG. This CDR3 has 14 amino acids. The sequenced part of the CDR3 DNA is TGTGCCTGGAGGGGACAGGGGAACAACGAAAGATTATTT. Residues: CAWRGQGNNERLF. The full-length CDR3 reads as CAWRGQGNNERLFF.

This clone came up a few times. Gene names and germline match the mouse. The read stops 1 residue short of the end of the CDR3; the missing end is completed from the germline J gene. The V call is TRBV13-2, the J call TRBJ1-3; D gene unclear. Trimming left V 0 bases short and J 1 base short, with 8 bases between. Germline V lookup: CDR1 NNHNN, CDR2 SYGAGS (reference sequence). There are 15 residues in the CDR3. CDR3 loop: CASGDEKGSGNTLYF. The DNA read from the CDR3 is TGTGCCAGCGGTGATGAGAAGGGATCTGGAAATACGCTCTAT.